These 5 T cell receptor beta chains share one sample of origin, sequenced in a study of cytomegalovirus exposure and HLA in healthy donors (TCRdb year 2017). To prepare the library, the immunoSEQ multiplex PCR assay was applied. The multiplex PCR relied on a mix of 60 forward primers for TCR Vbeta segments and 13 reverse primers for TCR Jbeta segments. The immuneACCESS repertoire file appears here via TCRdb, limited to in-frame rearrangements. These files lack a portion of the clones; in checked studies, under half of the deficit traces to unresolved V genes, and the cause of the others is not known. The sample records 170,000 or so clones, under 80% of which are singletons. Roughly 13% of the sample lies in the top ten. Sequencing input: PBMCs. Source of these receptors: a woman aged 50 to 60 in good health and CMV-seropositive.

This clone occurred a few times. This chain connects TRBV27 to TRBJ1-5; a weak D match, TRBD1 (5 bases). The germline CDR1 and CDR2 sequences are MNHEY and SMNVEV (reference sequence). This CDR3 has 14 amino acids. Deletions cut 5 bases from V and 6 bases from J, with 14 bases between. The CDR3 nucleotides are TGTGCCAGCAGTCTGGGGCCCCGCGGTCAGCCCCAGCATTTT. This sequence encodes CASSLGPRGQPQHF.

The chain couples TRBV5-6 to TRBJ2-3; weak D call: TRBD2 (5 bases). The CDR3 runs 18 residues. Per germline, CDR1 SGHDT and CDR2 YYEEEE. The V gene lost 3 bases and the J gene lost 0 bases, with 20 bases spanning the gap. The CDR3 loop is CASSSPLSGFYSTDTQYF. CDR3 nucleotides: TGTGCCAGCAGCTCGCCCCTCTCGGGGTTCTATAGCACAGATACGCAGTATTTT.

The chain combines TRBV19 with TRBJ2-7, with D possibly matching TRBD2 (6 bases). The CDR3 length is 13 residues. Per germline, CDR1 LNHDA and CDR2 SQIVND (reference sequence). Deletions cut 6 bases from V and 2 bases from J, with 11 bases between. The DNA for the CDR3 is TGTGCCAGTAGGGCTACGGGGGCCTACGAGCAGTACTTC. It codes for CASRATGAYEQYF.

The V call is TRBV30, the J call TRBJ1-1, with TRBD1 matching 9 bases. V was pared by 5 bases and J by 0 bases, with 4 bases of the junction left unmatched. The CDR3 is 14 residues long. Germline CDR1 is GTSNPN and CDR2 is SVGIG (reference sequence). The CDR3 protein is CAWLTGGMNTEAFF. The CDR3 region has the DNA TGTGCCTGGCTAACAGGGGGCATGAACACTGAAGCTTTCTTT.

In this sample, this clone turned up a few times. V is TRBV5-1 and J is TRBJ2-1; TRBD2 is a possible D gene (7 bases). The CDR3 totals 14 residues. V gave up 5 bases and J gave up 6 bases, with 15 bases separating them. CDR1 and CDR2 from the germline V gene are SGHRS and YFSETQ. CDR3 coding DNA: TGCGCCAGCAGTCGTTTAGGGGGGGGCAATGAGCAGTTCTTC. This encodes CASSRLGGGNEQFF.